This record covers a single T cell receptor beta chain. Its antigen is not yet known. Per-base qualities were not stored, and no clone one base away is much larger. V is shortened by 0 bases, J by 8 bases, and the region joining them spans 13 bases. The CDR3 sequence holds 14 residues, the cysteine and phenylalanine included. CDR3 DNA only is kept here, 42 bases in frame from base 1. CDR1 and CDR2 are read off the germline V gene as SGHAT and FQNNGV. Using the deep immunoSEQ assay, multiplex PCR amplified TCR CDR3 regions from genomic DNA. Extracted genomic DNA from each cell subset was spread evenly across all wells of several immunoSEQ 96-well plates, with each plate serving as a replicate. For sorted subsets, about 200 ng genomic DNA, equal to 30,000 or so T cell genomes, was loaded into each replicate PCR. The purified libraries were quantified using a Qubit 3.0 fluorometer, sized with a Bioanalyzer 2100, and then quantified again using the KAPA Library Quantification kit. Every immunoSEQ 96-well plate was sequenced on a separate single-read 150-cycle Illumina NextSeq 550 flow cell. For the original study's pipeline: Because the immunoSEQ output included only junctional sequences and no quality scores, the filtering could not be the same as the filtering used for full-length reads. Sequences were annotated with PyIR, a Python wrapper for IgBLAST v1.9, and V/J genes and CDR3 were assigned using IMGT germline references. Reads with weak V/J assignments (E-value above 1e-6), missing CDR3, stop codons, out-of-frame junctions, or ambiguous translated residues were removed. V3J clonotypes were defined as sequences sharing an identical inferred V gene, J gene, and CDR3 amino acid sequence. To compute the percentage overlap between repertoires, the number of shared unique clonotypes was divided by the size of the smaller repertoire. Three approaches were used to assess repertoire richness: RTK rarefaction, the Chao1 estimator, and Recon v2.1 estimates of unobserved clonotypes. For all TCRbeta clonotypes obtained by the gDNA method from several donors, generation probabilities were computed with OLGA. Not all clones reach the TCRdb copy of this immuneACCESS table, which keeps in-frame sequences only. Checked studies attribute under half of the gap to unresolved V genes and leave the rest unexplained. Clone size and V and J calls were adopted from that table, with D and trimming inferred from the DNA. For this sample there are some 2,000,000 clones; approximately 94% appear just once. The ten largest clones add up to approximately 1.2% of the sample.

This entry comes from a study of shared clonotypes between healthy human individuals (TCRdb year 2020). Concerning the study at large: The cohort comprised a couple of women and a few men aged 18 to 49 years. For each donor, CD4 naive and CD4 memory were each run on three plates, CD8 naive on two plates, and CD8 memory on one plate. To estimate repertoire size and how much clonotypes are shared between individuals, the study performed deep sequencing of blood TCR repertoires from about five healthy adults. To increase sequencing depth and limit assay-specific biases, TCR repertoire library preparation and sequencing were carried out by different laboratories using diverse techniques. Each donor's leukapheresis produced roughly between roughly 0.85 and 9.5 billion PBMCs. Broader findings and caveats from the paper: Larger estimated clonotype richness was generally found for naive subsets than for memory subsets. Based on pairwise subsampling, the degree of clonotype sharing among donors was expected to be affected by sequencing depth. Because the study included a small number of donors, the genetic and exposure-history diversity represented was limited. Compared with non-shared clonotypes, clonotypes shared by all four sorted-subset donors had higher generation probabilities. Incomplete sequencing was indicated by rarefaction of sorted-subset datasets, despite the large sequencing depth. Only blood was sampled, and tissue TCR repertoires likely differ from those in blood. When several donors were compared, the shared fraction of clonotypes was roughly 4.8% for naive CD4, less than 4% for naive CD8, more than 2% for memory CD4, and 0.4% for memory CD8.

CD8 naive samples consisted of CD45RO-negative cells that were positively selected for CCR7, yielding a CD45RA+CCR7+ population without TemRA cells. The donors were healthy, HIV-negative adults with no recently reported acute infections or vaccinations. All donors were Caucasian adults living in Nashville, Tennessee, USA. Blood was obtained by leukapheresis, after which PBMCs were separated by Ficoll-Histopaque density gradient centrifugation and cryopreserved in liquid nitrogen vapor phase. Analytical flow cytometry was used to check the purity and quantity of each magnetically sorted T cell population. Genomic DNA was isolated from every sorted fraction and measured by UV absorbance on a Nanodrop 2000c.

The specimen sequenced was naive CD8+ T cells sorted from blood. In the paper's terms, the cell subset or site label means: CD45RA+CCR7+. The receptor comes from a man younger than 35 in good health. The V gene is TRBV11-2 and the J gene is TRBJ1-2; the D gene remains uncertain. At the DNA level, the sequence is TGTGCCAGCAGCTTAGATCTCGGGTTGGGGGGCTACACCTTC. Translated, it reads CASSLDLGLGGYTF.